These T cell receptor beta chains were read from a single sample in a study of blood T cell repertoires in COVID-19. Data came from immunoSEQ multiplex PCR; TCRdb stores just in-frame clones and leaves some out. The sample contains roughly 280,000 clones, approximately 90% of which appear only once. Sequenced sample: PBMCs or T cells enriched from blood (not recorded which). The source is a man in his forties who had been exposed to COVID-19. The conserved cysteine and the conserved F or W are not part of the CDR3 here. Fields, in order: V gene, CDR3 protein.

TRBV13 | ASGARLGTDTQY
TRBV20-1 | SASITGSNIQY
TRBV5-4 | ASSSKAGTDGNTIY
TRBV28 | ASTPGQAVPEKLF
TRBV4-3 | ASSQGLAGAYEQY
TRBV11-3 | ASSLMPGGHVWNTEAF
TRBV10-3 | AISLTMNTEAF
TRBV5-1 | ASSLAGGSWNEQF
TRBV12-5 | ASGEVTQAASSYNEQF
TRBV3-1/TRBV3-2 | ASQDRGLNTEAF
TRBV19 | ASETGIHGQPQH
TRBV5-3 | ARSPPRRDTIY
TRBV15 | ATSRVLPRGSETQY
TRBV3-1/TRBV3-2 | ASSQDVWRGGTEAF
TRBV30 | AASGRAFYEQF
TRBV13 | ASSLGLQNTEAF
TRBV4-1 | ASSPTGYEQY
TRBV9 | ASSVGSSGSYNEQF
TRBV28 | ASLAGGPVNEQF
TRBV19 | ASSTLRTNIYEQY
TRBV14 | ASSPIPRGAGGTGELF
TRBV6-4 | ASSGLAGADTQY
TRBV19 | ASIPRQGGYGYT
TRBV6-5 | ASTLGQGALYGYT
TRBV11-2 | ASSRQREIDYEQY
TRBV9 | ASSRSLAKYNEQF
TRBV7-8 | ASIPFIGLADGSSYEQY
TRBV13 | ASSSPGGRMGYEQY
TRBV7-9 | ASSTRDNPYEQY
TRBV7-9 | ASSLLEQF
TRBV7-2 | ASSLDTISAQY
TRBV7-2 | ASSLATPGTGSGYT
TRBV28 | ASSPPDRGYGYT
TRBV12-3/TRBV12-4 | ASSFYGQPQH
TRBV11-2 | ASSDRKGWETQY
TRBV7-3 | ASSFGQGVNEQF
TRBV11-3 | ASSFVPAGDLGEQY
TRBV9 | ASSESGTGTDTQY
TRBV10-3 | AISVAGVENEQF
TRBV6-2/TRBV6-3 | ASSPWTGGIGEQF
TRBV28 | ASKSPVIRDRRFSGNTIY
TRBV28 | ASSPRTGVGYT
TRBV6-5 | ASSRHSGNTIY
TRBV4-3 | ASSHSSGDYNEQF
TRBV25-1 | ASSDRDTNEKLF
TRBV5-4 | ASSSGLAGAIDTQY
TRBV27 | ASSSAPGTGSDTQY
TRBV7-9 | ASSPDVAGVLGETQY
TRBV5-6 | ASSLGRRAEAF
TRBV7-2 | ASSSDRGQGYGYT
TRBV19 | ASEPGQGVLKPQH
TRBV21-1 | ASSKSAPGGDRLANYGYT
TRBV10-3 | AISEPGGSGRFSYEQY
TRBV6-5 | ASSYRSGGTYEQY
TRBV21-1 | ARTGRKKTDTQY
TRBV11-3 | ASSYSGGGYT
TRBV7-9 | ASSLEAGDLFGELF
TRBV21-1 | ASSKGSCYNEQF
TRBV6-4 | ASSPGTSEHNEQF